A selection of T cell receptor beta chains follows, all from one sample in a study of blood T cell repertoires in COVID-19. Produced via immunoSEQ multiplex PCR; TCRdb's table is partial and in-frame only. The sample has fewer than 200,000 clones; around 79% are singletons. Sequencing was carried out using peripheral blood. The receptors derive from a woman aged 55-69 years with COVID-19, enrolled during active disease. CDR3s include the opening cysteine and the closing phenylalanine or tryptophan. The order of the fields is clone size, D gene, V gene, J gene, CDR3 DNA, CDR3 protein. D genes are given only for firm matches. Size is stated for part of the rows, as once, few or many counts, or as a class when the clone is expanded.

once	TRBD1	TRBV5-1	TRBJ1-1	TGCGCCAGCAGCTTGGGTTCCGGGACAGGGCATCCTGAAGCTTTCTTT	CASSLGSGTGHPEAFF
few	NA	TRBV2	TRBJ1-1	TGTGCCAGCATCGAAGCCCCAGGATTTGGGAACACTGAAGCTTTCTTT	CASIEAPGFGNTEAFF
few	TRBD1	TRBV12-3/TRBV12-4	TRBJ2-2	TGTGCCAGCAGCCCCCAGGGGGCCGGGGAGCTGTTTTTT	CASSPQGAGELFF
NA	NA	TRBV6-1	TRBJ1-2	TGTGCCAGCAGTGAAGCGGAGTGGCCCTACACCTTC	CASSEAEWPYTF
few	TRBD2	TRBV5-4	TRBJ2-2	TGTGCCAGCAGCTTCCCTAGCGGGGCATTCACCGGGGAGCTGTTTTTT	CASSFPSGAFTGELFF
NA	NA	TRBV7-8	TRBJ2-2	TGTGCCAGCAGCCCGGGATTGGAAAACACCGGGGAGCTGTTTTTT	CASSPGLENTGELFF
few	NA	TRBV6-5	TRBJ2-7	TGTGCCAGCAGTTATACCCCCCCAGGGGTCTACGAGCAGTACTTC	CASSYTPPGVYEQYF
NA	NA	TRBV24-1	TRBJ2-7	TGTGCCACCAGTGATTCAGAGACGAGGAGCTCCTACGAGCAGTACTTC	CATSDSETRSSYEQYF
few	NA	TRBV28	TRBJ1-2	TGTGCCAGCAGTTTACCGGGTAACTATGGCTACACCTTC	CASSLPGNYGYTF
NA	TRBD2	TRBV7-8	TRBJ2-2	TGTGCCAGCAGCTCTGGGACTAGCGGGATGAGGACCGGGGAGCTGTTTTTT	CASSSGTSGMRTGELFF
NA	TRBD2	TRBV7-7	TRBJ2-1	TGTGCTAGCAGCTTGGGACTAGCGGGGGTGAATGAGCAGTTCTTC	CASSLGLAGVNEQFF
NA	NA	TRBV7-3	TRBJ1-6	TGTGCCAGCAGCTTAACCGGGTATAATTCACCCCTCCACTTT	CASSLTGYNSPLHF
NA	NA	TRBV18	TRBJ1-4	TGTGCCAGCTCTCCGGGTAGGGAAAAACTGTTTTTT	CASSPGREKLFF
NA	TRBD1	TRBV5-1	TRBJ2-5	TGCGCCAGCAGCTTGGGTAAGGGACAGTCGTACCAAGAGACCCAGTACTTC	CASSLGKGQSYQETQYF
NA	TRBD2	TRBV28	TRBJ2-2	TGTGCCAGCAGTCGAAGCGGGGGGGCGGTACGGGCCGGGGAGCTGTTTTTT	CASSRSGGAVRAGELFF
NA	NA	TRBV7-6	TRBJ1-4	TGTGCCAGCAGCTCCACAGGGACCGTTAATGAAAAACTGTTTTTT	CASSSTGTVNEKLFF
NA	TRBD1	TRBV23-1	TRBJ2-3	TGCGCCAGCAGTCGGACAGGGGGCGTGCTATGGAGAGATACGCAGTATTTT	CASSRTGGVLWRDTQYF
NA	TRBD1	TRBV7-9	TRBJ2-7	TGTGCCAGCACCGGGACAGACACCCTCGGCTACGAGCAGTACTTC	CASTGTDTLGYEQYF
NA	TRBD2	TRBV7-6	TRBJ2-2	TGTGCCAGCAGCCTAAATAGCGGGGGATACACCGGGGAGCTGTTTTTT	CASSLNSGGYTGELFF
NA	NA	TRBV27	TRBJ1-2	TGTGCCAGCAGTATAAACAGGGAAAACTATGGCTACACCTTC	CASSINRENYGYTF
NA	NA	TRBV28	TRBJ2-1	TGTGCCAGCAGGATACAGGGTTTTCTTAACAATGAGCAGTTCTTC	CASRIQGFLNNEQFF
NA	TRBD1	TRBV5-1	TRBJ2-2	TGCGCCAGCAGCCTACCACAGGGGGCGAACACCGGGGAGCTGTTTTTT	CASSLPQGANTGELFF
NA	TRBD1	TRBV5-1	TRBJ2-2	TGCGCCAGCAGCGTATTATCCGGACAGGTGAACACCGGGGAGCTGTTTTTT	CASSVLSGQVNTGELFF
few	NA	TRBV5-1	TRBJ2-5	TGCGCCAGCATTCCCGGAGTGGGGGCGGAGGAGACCCAGTACTTC	CASIPGVGAEETQYF
NA	NA	TRBV11-2	TRBJ1-1	TGTGCCAGCAGCTTCGCGGGACGGCGACATGAAGCTTTCTTT	CASSFAGRRHEAFF
NA	NA	TRBV12-3/TRBV12-4	TRBJ1-2	TGTGCCAGCAGTAGTGTCCGGGGCTATGGCTACACCTTC	CASSSVRGYGYTF
few	TRBD1	TRBV10-3	TRBJ1-2	TGTGCCATCAGTGGGGGACAGGATGGCTATGGCTACACCTTC	CAISGGQDGYGYTF
NA	NA	TRBV5-4	TRBJ2-4	TGTGCCAGCAGCTTGCAGGAGGGCAACATTCAGTACTTC	CASSLQEGNIQYF
many	NA	TRBV7-2	TRBJ1-5	TGTGCCAGCAGCCCCACCGGGGGTGAACAGCCCCAGCATTTT	CASSPTGGEQPQHF
NA	TRBD1	TRBV12-3/TRBV12-4	TRBJ1-2	TGTGCCAGCGGGACAGGGGATGGCTACACCTTC	CASGTGDGYTF
NA	TRBD2	TRBV11-2	TRBJ2-2	TGTGCCAGCAGCCCTCCGGGACTAGCGGGAGAGGGGGGGGAGCTGTTTTTT	CASSPPGLAGEGGELFF
NA	TRBD1	TRBV2	TRBJ2-2	TGTGCCAGCAGCCCGGGACAGGGGTTCGGCGGGGAGCTGTTTTTT	CASSPGQGFGGELFF
NA	NA	TRBV10-2	TRBJ1-5	TGCGCCAGCAGACGACAGAGCAATCAGCCCCAGCATTTT	CASRRQSNQPQHF
NA	TRBD1	TRBV5-1	TRBJ2-2	TGCGCCAGCTCTAGAGACAGGGGGCCCGCCACCGGGGAGCTGTTTTTT	CASSRDRGPATGELFF
NA	TRBD1	TRBV27	TRBJ1-6	TGTGCCAGCAGGCCAATTAAACAGGGGGCTTATAATTCACCCCTCCACTTT	CASRPIKQGAYNSPLHF
few	TRBD1	TRBV19	TRBJ2-4	TGTGCCAGTTCGACAGGGAAGGGAAACATTCAGTACTTC	CASSTGKGNIQYF
NA	TRBD2	TRBV28	TRBJ2-7	TGTGCCAGCAGTCCCCCGGGACTAGCGGGAGCTTCAGAGAACTTC	CASSPPGLAGASENF
NA	TRBD1	TRBV7-9	TRBJ1-1	TGTGCCAGCAGCTCTTCGACAGGGGGGACTGAAGCTTTCTTT	CASSSSTGGTEAFF
NA	NA	TRBV11-1	TRBJ2-7	TGTGCCAGCAGCTTAGGCCCTATGGTTGGTTACGAGCAGTACTTC	CASSLGPMVGYEQYF
NA	TRBD1	TRBV19	TRBJ1-1	TGTGCCAGTATCCGGGGACAGGGAGCCACTGAAGCTTTCTTT	CASIRGQGATEAFF
NA	TRBD1	TRBV5-8	TRBJ1-5	TGTGCCAGCAGCTTCTACAGGGGAAATCAGCCCCAGCATTTT	CASSFYRGNQPQHF
NA	TRBD1	TRBV11-3	TRBJ2-1	TGTGCCAGCAGCCCGGGACAGACCAACAATGAGCAGTTCTTC	CASSPGQTNNEQFF
NA	NA	TRBV28	TRBJ1-1	TGTGCCAGCAACCAGCCCCCGACAGCGCTTTCTGAAGCTTTCTTT	CASNQPPTALSEAFF
few	NA	TRBV3-1/TRBV3-2	TRBJ2-2	TGTGCCAGCACCCTCTCAGGGTTTGCCGGGGAGCTGTTTTTT	CASTLSGFAGELFF
NA	NA	TRBV24-1	TRBJ2-1	TGTGCCACCAGTGACCTCCGCGGGGCGGGGTACAATGAGCAGTTCTTC	CATSDLRGAGYNEQFF
NA	NA	TRBV7-2	TRBJ1-2	TGTGCCAGCAGCCCTGACCTAGCTAACTATGGCTACACCTTC	CASSPDLANYGYTF